A single sample gave rise to the 19 T cell receptor beta chains below, sequenced in a study of early T cells in non-severe SARS-CoV-2 infection. TCRdb analysed the 5' RACE reads with MiXCR anew, one entry per CDR3 protein. In the table there are tens of thousands of distinct CDR3 sequences, roughly 8.7% of which are singletons. Sequenced material: whole blood. Receptors were obtained from an adult who was a healthcare worker with PCR-confirmed SARS-CoV-2 infection or an uninfected control (not recorded which).

This chain uses TRBV30 with TRBJ2-7, with D possibly called TRBD1 or TRBD2 (5 bases each). V was clipped by 3 bases and J by 6 bases, with 21 bases between them. This CDR3 has 15 residues. CDR1 and CDR2 from the germline V gene are GTSNPN and SVGIG (reference sequence). The CDR3: CAWRRGGGARFEQYF. Written as DNA, the CDR3 is TGTGCCTGGAGGAGGGGCGGTGGGGCCCGTTTCGAGCAGTACTTC.

This clonotype was recorded at least ten times. The chain employs TRBV3-1 and TRBJ2-7, with D perhaps matching TRBD1 or TRBD2 (6 bases each). Trimming stripped 4 bases from V and 4 bases from J, with 14 bases between. The CDR3 runs to 14 residues. Looked up from germline, CDR1 is LGHDT and CDR2 is YNNKEL (reference sequence). CDR3 loop: CASSPGLQGYEQYF. The CDR3 region has the DNA TGTGCCAGCAGCCCGGGACTTCAGGGGTACGAGCAGTACTTC.

This clonotype was found many times. This sequence joins TRBV5-5 and TRBJ1-3, with TRBD1 matching 7 bases. The trim removed 0 bases at V and 4 bases at J, leaving 1 base unmatched. CDR1 and CDR2 (germline): SGHKS, YYEKEE (reference sequence). The CDR3 covers 14 residues. CDR3: CASSLVTGGNTIYF. DNA of the CDR3: TGTGCCAGCAGCTTGGTGACAGGGGGAAACACCATATATTTT.

This clonotype was recorded many times. The V gene is TRBV5-4, the J gene TRBJ2-5, with 8 bases matching TRBD2. Germline trimming cut 5 bases from V and 0 bases from J; bases unmatched to any gene: 3. Per germline, CDR1 SGHNT and CDR2 YYREEE (reference sequence). CDR3 size: 14 residues. This chain's CDR3 is CASSGAGDQETQYF. CDR3 coding DNA: TGTGCCAGCAGTGGAGCGGGGGACCAAGAGACCCAGTACTTC.

In this sample, this clonotype turned up many times. This chain links TRBV2 with TRBJ1-4; D is unclear. Trimming took 7 bases from V and 0 from J, leaving 9 bases between them. Germline V gene lookup returns CDR1 SNHLY and CDR2 FYNNEI. The CDR3 runs 14 residues. CDR3 residues: CASMQEATNEKLFF. Here the CDR3 DNA reads TGTGCCAGCATGCAGGAGGCAACTAATGAAAAACTGTTTTTT. Supplemented by reference TRBV2 and TRBJ1-4, the full variable domain reads EPEVTQTPSHQVTQMGQEVILRCVPISNHLYFYWYRQILGQKVEFLVSFYNNEISEKSEIFDDQFSVERPDGSNFTLKIRSTKLEDSAMYFCASMQEATNEKLFFGSGTQLSVL.

This clonotype appeared many times. This sequence joins TRBV4-1 and TRBJ2-2; TRBD1 aligns across 9 bases. Losses at the gene ends were 2 bases for V and 4 bases for J; bases not matched to a gene: 2. The CDR3 has 15 residues. CDR1 and CDR2 from the germline V gene are MGHRA and YSYEKL. The CDR3 reads CASSQLTGGTGELFF. In DNA, the CDR3 is TGCGCCAGCAGCCAACTGACAGGGGGCACCGGGGAGCTGTTTTTT.

In its sample, this clonotype was seen many times. Here the CDR3 reads CASSLSRPDTDTQYF. The CDR3 coding sequence is TGTGCCAGCAGTTTATCGAGACCGGACACAGATACGCAGTATTTT. The V call is TRBV2, the J call TRBJ2-3; the D is unclear. This CDR3 is built from 15 residues. The germline V gene has CDR1 SNHLY and CDR2 FYNNEI. Trimming shortened V by 5 bases and J by 2 bases, and 14 bases separated the two germline ends.

The chain employs TRBV12-3 or TRBV12-4 and TRBJ2-3, with 7 bases lining up with TRBD2. This CDR3 is built from 16 residues. J was trimmed by 3 bases and V by 3 bases; bases with no gene match: 9. The chain's CDR3 is CASSFWASGDTDTQYF. In nucleotides, the CDR3 is TGTGCCAGCAGTTTTTGGGCTAGCGGAGATACAGATACGCAGTATTTT.

V is TRBV30 and J is TRBJ2-1, with 9 bases matching TRBD2. The CDR3 has 16 residues. Looked up from germline, CDR1 is GTSNPN and CDR2 is SVGIG (reference sequence). The ends lost 1 base at V and 6 bases at J; junction bases unmatched: 10. The CDR3 sequence: CAWSAQGTSFANEQFF. The CDR3 DNA follows: TGTGCCTGGAGTGCCCAGGGGACTAGCTTCGCCAATGAGCAGTTCTTC.

In its sample, this clonotype was seen a few times. CDR3 DNA: TGTGCCAGCAGTCATAACCCGCGGGATACGCAGTATTTT. This translates into CASSHNPRDTQYF. The chain recombines TRBV5-6 with TRBJ2-3; D remains ambiguous. This CDR3 region has 13 residues. The germline V gene encodes CDR1 SGHDT and CDR2 YYEEEE. V was clipped by 5 bases and J by 6 bases, with 13 bases between them.

This clonotype was counted ten times or more. This chain links TRBV29-1 with TRBJ2-2; D gene unclear. The CDR3 runs to 12 residues. The germline V gene has CDR1 SQVTM and CDR2 ANQGSEA. V lost 7 bases and J lost 0, with 6 bases in between. CDR3 coding DNA: TGCAGCGCTACAGCGAACACCGGGGAGCTGTTTTTT. Translated: CSATANTGELFF.

Comment on this clonotype: This may be a read error: a much more frequent sequence differs by one nucleotide. This rearrangement joins TRBV2 to TRBJ2-4; the D gene is possibly TRBD1 (6 bases). This CDR3 has 12 amino acids. The germline V gene has CDR1 SNHLY and CDR2 FYNNEI. In DNA, the CDR3 is TGTGCCAGGAGTGGGGGCCGGGACCCCCCAAAGTTC. This encodes CARSGGRDPPKF.

The rearrangement links TRBV6-5 to TRBJ2-5, with D possibly being TRBD1 or TRBD2 (5 bases each). Germline V CDR1 and CDR2: MNHEY, SVGAGI. Trimming cost V 3 bases and J 4 bases, with 15 bases left between them. The CDR3 is 15 amino acids. CDR3 region: CASSYGGTHVETQYF. The CDR3 DNA follows: TGTGCCAGCAGTTATGGGGGTACTCACGTAGAGACCCAGTACTTC.

The gene calls are TRBV27 and TRBJ1-1, with D uncertain. From germline, CDR1 is MNHEY and CDR2 SMNVEV (reference sequence). V lost 3 bases and J lost 3, with 14 bases in between. This CDR3 spans 15 amino acids. Written as DNA, the CDR3 is TGTGCCAGCAGTTTCGGCAGTTACGGGGACACTGAAGCTTTCTTT. It yields the protein CASSFGSYGDTEAFF.

The chain has TRBV20-1 and TRBJ1-1, with TRBD1 matching over 8 bases. CDR3 length: 16 residues. V lost 0 bases, J lost 1 base, and 7 bases stayed unmatched. Germline V CDR1 and CDR2: DFQATT, SNEGSKA (reference sequence). The CDR3 protein is CSARDLNRGTNTEAFF. Here the CDR3 DNA reads TGCAGTGCTAGAGATCTGAACAGGGGGACGAACACTGAAGCTTTCTTT.

This clonotype was picked up many times. The chain couples TRBV25-1 to TRBJ2-7, with 7 bases lining up with TRBD1. With 8 bases clipped from V and 3 bases from J, the junction kept 4 bases outside the gene matches. Germline loops: CDR1 MGHDK, CDR2 SYGVNS. The CDR3 is 12 amino acids. Here the CDR3 DNA reads TGTGCCAGCCGGGACAGTAACTACGAGCAGTACTTC. Translated, it gives CASRDSNYEQYF.

This clonotype appeared a few times. The V call is TRBV7-2, the J call TRBJ2-3; unclear D gene. Germline lookup yields CDR1 SGHTA and CDR2 FQGNSA. The CDR3 sequence is 13 residues long. V was pared by 5 bases and J by 0 bases, with 6 bases between. The CDR3 coding sequence is TGTGCCAGCAGCACCCACAGCACAGATACGCAGTATTTT. Amino acid sequence: CASSTHSTDTQYF.

This clonotype was counted ten times or more. This chain uses TRBV10-3 with TRBJ1-2; weak D call: TRBD1 (5 bases). Germline V lookup: CDR1 ENHRY, CDR2 SYGVKD. This CDR3 spans 13 amino acids. Trimming took off 7 bases at V and 8 bases at J, with 17 bases between the two ends. As DNA, the CDR3 is TGTGCCATCAAAGGGGAGGCTTCTACAGGCTACACCTTC. Protein product: CAIKGEASTGYTF.

This clonotype appeared many times. In nucleotides, the CDR3 is TGCGCCAGCAGCGTCAGGACAGGGGGCGTTTCTGGGGCCAACGTCCTGACTTTC. Protein sequence: CASSVRTGGVSGANVLTF. The rearrangement joins TRBV5-1 to TRBJ2-6; 11 nucleotides align to TRBD1. V was clipped by 4 bases and J by 1 base; unmatched bases: 7. Germline V lookup: CDR1 SGHRS, CDR2 YFSETQ. The CDR3 sequence is 18 residues long.